This is a list of T cell receptor beta chains from one sample in a study of T cells after yellow fever vaccination. Using its own MiXCR run on the 5' RACE reads, TCRdb lists one record per CDR3 protein. Of some 70,000 distinct CDR3 sequences in the sample, 6.5% were seen once. Sample: CD8+ T cells sorted from PBMCs, taken 45 days after the first yellow fever vaccination. All receptors derive from a man aged 18 to 30 who received the YFV17D yellow fever vaccine. Each CDR3 is given with its conserved first and last residue. The D gene is left open where the match is weak. For some rows the clone size is stated as once, few or many, or as a class when expanded; others skip it.

v_gene: TRBV9
d_gene: TRBD1
j_gene: TRBJ1-6
abundance: many
CDR3nt: TGTGCCAGCAGCGCCCGGGACAGGCTTAATTCACCCCTCCACTTT
CDR3aa: CASSARDRLNSPLHF

v_gene: TRBV5-1
d_gene: TRBD1
j_gene: TRBJ2-2
abundance: few
CDR3nt: TGCGCCAGCAGCGCCGGGACAGATTACGGGGAGCTGTTTTTT
CDR3aa: CASSAGTDYGELFF

v_gene: TRBV12-3/TRBV12-4
d_gene: -
j_gene: TRBJ1-5
abundance: few
CDR3nt: TGTGCCAGCAGTTTAGGGAGGCACGGCCATCAGCCCCAGCATTTT
CDR3aa: CASSLGRHGHQPQHF

v_gene: TRBV11-2
d_gene: TRBD2
j_gene: TRBJ2-2
abundance: many
CDR3nt: TGTGCCAGCAGCTCGATCGGGGGGACCGGGGAGCTGTTTTTT
CDR3aa: CASSSIGGTGELFF

v_gene: TRBV5-4
d_gene: -
j_gene: TRBJ2-6
abundance: -
CDR3nt: TGTGCCAGCAGCATTGAATTATTGTCCTACTCTGGGGCCAACGTCCTGACTTTC
CDR3aa: CASSIELLSYSGANVLTF

v_gene: TRBV24-1
d_gene: -
j_gene: TRBJ2-2
abundance: many
CDR3nt: TGTGCCACGTACGACAGCAACAACCGCGGGGAGCTGTTTTTT
CDR3aa: CATYDSNNRGELFF

v_gene: TRBV7-2
d_gene: -
j_gene: TRBJ2-5
abundance: many
CDR3nt: TGTGCCAGCAGCCCCGGTCGGAGTGGGGAGACCCAGTACTTC
CDR3aa: CASSPGRSGETQYF

v_gene: TRBV4-3
d_gene: -
j_gene: TRBJ2-2
abundance: few
CDR3nt: TGCGCCAGCAGCCAAACGGGCGCTAACACCGGGGAGCTGTTTTTT
CDR3aa: CASSQTGANTGELFF

v_gene: TRBV9
d_gene: TRBD1
j_gene: TRBJ2-1
abundance: -
CDR3nt: TGTGCCAGCAGCTCCGGGGACAGGTTTGTAGACAATGAGCAGTTCTTC
CDR3aa: CASSSGDRFVDNEQFF

v_gene: TRBV7-9
d_gene: -
j_gene: TRBJ1-1
abundance: many
CDR3nt: TGTGCCAGCAGCTTTACCGGGTTGCCATACAACACTGAAGCTTTCTTT
CDR3aa: CASSFTGLPYNTEAFF

v_gene: TRBV7-6
d_gene: TRBD2
j_gene: TRBJ2-5
abundance: many
CDR3nt: TGTGCCAGCAGCAAAATAGCGGGAGCCCCCCAAGAGACCCAGTACTTC
CDR3aa: CASSKIAGAPQETQYF

v_gene: TRBV7-6
d_gene: -
j_gene: TRBJ2-3
abundance: many
CDR3nt: TGTGCCAGCAGCCCAGCCCCTAGAGGCACAGATACGCAGTATTTT
CDR3aa: CASSPAPRGTDTQYF

v_gene: TRBV27
d_gene: TRBD1
j_gene: TRBJ2-7
abundance: few
CDR3nt: TGTGCCAGCAGTTTAAGGGACAGGTCATTCGAGCAGTACTTC
CDR3aa: CASSLRDRSFEQYF

v_gene: TRBV7-9
d_gene: -
j_gene: TRBJ1-2
abundance: -
CDR3nt: TGTGCCAGCATCACCCTGGACAGCGTTGACTATGGCTACACCTTC
CDR3aa: CASITLDSVDYGYTF

v_gene: TRBV10-3
d_gene: TRBD1
j_gene: TRBJ2-7
abundance: few
CDR3nt: TGTGCCATCAGTGCCCAGGGGGCAGTCTACGAGCAGTACTTC
CDR3aa: CAISAQGAVYEQYF

v_gene: TRBV7-9
d_gene: -
j_gene: TRBJ1-2
abundance: -
CDR3nt: TGTGCCAGCAGCATCCGGGAGGGCCCAAACTATGGCTACACCTTC
CDR3aa: CASSIREGPNYGYTF

v_gene: TRBV5-1
d_gene: -
j_gene: TRBJ2-1
abundance: many
CDR3nt: TGCGCCAGCAGCTTGTGGAGATCGACCAATGAGCAGTTCTTC
CDR3aa: CASSLWRSTNEQFF

v_gene: TRBV5-1
d_gene: -
j_gene: TRBJ2-1
abundance: many
CDR3nt: TGCGCCAGCAGCTTCTGGGAGAGCAATGAGCAGTTCTTC
CDR3aa: CASSFWESNEQFF

v_gene: TRBV5-1
d_gene: -
j_gene: TRBJ2-2
abundance: medium-sized
CDR3nt: TGCGCCAGCAGCTTGGCGGTTGGAGCCTACACCGGGGAGCTGTTTTTT
CDR3aa: CASSLAVGAYTGELFF

v_gene: TRBV6-5
d_gene: -
j_gene: TRBJ2-2
abundance: many
CDR3nt: TGTGCCAGCACTCCAAATAACGGGGAGCTGTTTTTT
CDR3aa: CASTPNNGELFF

v_gene: TRBV29-1
d_gene: -
j_gene: TRBJ1-2
abundance: -
CDR3nt: TGCAGCGTTGTGGTAGTACAGACGGGCGGCTACACCTTC
CDR3aa: CSVVVVQTGGYTF

v_gene: TRBV12-3/TRBV12-4
d_gene: -
j_gene: TRBJ2-1
abundance: many
CDR3nt: TGTGCCAGCAGTTTAGCGTTTGAGGCAAATGAGCAGTTCTTC
CDR3aa: CASSLAFEANEQFF

v_gene: TRBV18
d_gene: TRBD2
j_gene: TRBJ2-1
abundance: many
CDR3nt: TGTGCCAGCTCACCAGGGGGCCTAGCGGGGGACCCTGAGCAGTTCTTC
CDR3aa: CASSPGGLAGDPEQFF